The T cell receptor beta chain described here comes from a study of human T cells and chemical hapten exposure. TCRdb re-called the RACE reads through MiXCR, storing one row per CDR3 protein. The data contain about 65,000 distinct CDR3 sequences, approximately 6.1% of them singletons. Overall study results and limits: No shift was seen in TCRs above 1 in 1000 frequency with DPC sensitization.

The time point was: healthy volunteer bleed at 6 weeks. RNA extraction used unfractionated whole blood as the source of total RNA. There are a few counts of this clonotype. No antigen is known for it. The origin of this receptor is a female donor in good health. Some clones in this sample may be carry-over from other donors' samples. The sequenced material came from whole blood.

In DNA, the CDR3 is TGTGCCACCAGTGATTTTGGCAAGACTAGCACAGATACGCAGTATTTT. Its translation: CATSDFGKTSTDTQYF. V gene TRBV24-1 combines with J gene TRBJ2-3; D is undetermined. CDR1 and CDR2 (germline): KGHDR, SFDVKD. The CDR3 contains 16 residues. Trimming left V 1 base short and J 0 bases short, with 10 bases between.